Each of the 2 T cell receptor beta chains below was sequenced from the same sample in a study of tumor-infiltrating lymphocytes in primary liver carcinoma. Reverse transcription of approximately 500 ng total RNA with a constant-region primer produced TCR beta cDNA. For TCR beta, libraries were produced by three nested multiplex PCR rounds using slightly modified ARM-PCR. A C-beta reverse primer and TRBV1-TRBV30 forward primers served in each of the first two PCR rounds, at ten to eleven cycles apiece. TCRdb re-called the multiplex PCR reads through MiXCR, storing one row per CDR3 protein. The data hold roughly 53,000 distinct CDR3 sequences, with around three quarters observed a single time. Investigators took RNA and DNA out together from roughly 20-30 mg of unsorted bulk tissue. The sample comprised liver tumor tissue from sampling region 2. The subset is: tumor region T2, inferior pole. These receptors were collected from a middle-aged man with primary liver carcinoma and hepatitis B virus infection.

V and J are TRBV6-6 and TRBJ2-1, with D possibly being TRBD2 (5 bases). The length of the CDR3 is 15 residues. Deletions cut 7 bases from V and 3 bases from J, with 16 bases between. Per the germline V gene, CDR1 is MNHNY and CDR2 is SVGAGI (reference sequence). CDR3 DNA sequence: TGTGCCAGCAACACCGGGATCCAGAACTACAATGAGCAGTTCTTC. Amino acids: CASNTGIQNYNEQFF.

This CDR3 is CASSREPAGVGELFF. CDR3 DNA sequence: TGTGCCAGCAGTAGAGAACCAGCGGGAGTTGGGGAGCTGTTTTTT. The rearrangement uses TRBV21-1 and TRBJ2-2; the table names TRBD2, a call not compared with the DNA. TRBV21-1 is shown as a pseudogene. The CDR3 runs 15 residues.